This TCR beta chain was sequenced for a study of blood T cells in healthy people across ages. The authors ran a second PCR of 7 to 11 cycles using a sample-barcoded 5' primer and a J-beta primer mix. TCRdb fed the 5' RACE reads into MiXCR, producing one record per CDR3 protein. Of some 780,000 distinct CDR3 sequences listed, just over 55% are singletons. Comments on this clonotype: Its antigen remains unidentified.

This CDR3 is 15 amino acids long. The V and J ends lost 1 base and 0 bases respectively, with 7 bases between them. Whole-study findings and limits: Versus aged donors, long-lived donors had higher diversity and more naive CD4+ cells.

The total RNA that was extracted per sample amounted to at least 5 micrograms. Sample: blood. The TCR was taken from a middle-aged man in good health. This chain connects TRBV12-3 or TRBV12-4 to TRBJ1-5; D is ambiguous. CDR3 DNA: TGTGCCAGCAGTTTAGGCCGGTATAGCAATCAGCCCCAGCATTTT. Amino acids: CASSLGRYSNQPQHF.